This TCR beta chain comes out of a study of vaccination effects on CD4 cells after COVID-19. Produced via immunoSEQ multiplex PCR; TCRdb's table is partial and in-frame only. Seen here are tens of thousands of clones, around 75% observed once, and the top ten hold roughly 33%. Per the germline V gene, CDR1 is SGHNT and CDR2 is YENEEA. This CDR3 is 11 amino acids long. ViraFEST assay sequencing came after antigen-specific CD4+ T cells were expanded with viral peptide pools. Researchers isolated CD4+ T cells once approximately ten days of culture had elapsed. The person's infection with SARS-CoV-2, confirmed by PCR, took place between March and December 2020. A word on this clone: The target antigen is unknown. A junction end diverges from the germline sequence, so it may reflect a read error.

The source of this sequence is a human donor who had a prior SARS-CoV-2 infection. This sequence joins TRBV11-3 and TRBJ1-1; unclear D gene. This material consisted of CD4+ T cells from PBMCs cultured with a peptide pool, taken before COVID-19 vaccination. Here the CDR3 reads CASSQNSEAFF. In DNA form, the CDR3 reads TGTGCCAGCAGCCAGAACTCTGAAGCTTTCTTT.